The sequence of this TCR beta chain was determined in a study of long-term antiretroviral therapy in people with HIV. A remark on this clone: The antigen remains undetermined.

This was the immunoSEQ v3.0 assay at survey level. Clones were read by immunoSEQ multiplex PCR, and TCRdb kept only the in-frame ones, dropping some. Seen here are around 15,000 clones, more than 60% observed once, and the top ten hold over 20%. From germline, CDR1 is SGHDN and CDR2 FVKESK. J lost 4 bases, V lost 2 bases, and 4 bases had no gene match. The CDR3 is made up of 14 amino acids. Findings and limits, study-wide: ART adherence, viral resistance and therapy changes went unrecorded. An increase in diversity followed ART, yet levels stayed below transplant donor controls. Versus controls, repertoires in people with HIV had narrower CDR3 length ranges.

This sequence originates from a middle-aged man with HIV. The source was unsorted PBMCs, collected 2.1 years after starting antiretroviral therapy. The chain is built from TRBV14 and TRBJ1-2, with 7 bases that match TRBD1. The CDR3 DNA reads TGTGCCAGCAGCCAAACGACAGGGATCTATGGCTACACCTTC. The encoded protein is CASSQTTGIYGYTF.